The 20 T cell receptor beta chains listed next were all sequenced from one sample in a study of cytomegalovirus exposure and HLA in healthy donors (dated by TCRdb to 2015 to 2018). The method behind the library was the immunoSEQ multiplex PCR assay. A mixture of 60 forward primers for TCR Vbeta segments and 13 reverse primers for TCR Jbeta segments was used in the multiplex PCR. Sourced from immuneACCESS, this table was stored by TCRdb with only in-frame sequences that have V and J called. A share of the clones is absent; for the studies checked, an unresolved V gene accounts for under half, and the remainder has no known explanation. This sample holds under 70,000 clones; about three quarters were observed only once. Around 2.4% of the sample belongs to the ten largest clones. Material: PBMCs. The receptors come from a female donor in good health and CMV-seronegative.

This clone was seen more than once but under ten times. CDR3 DNA: TGTGCCAGCAGCCAAACAGCCTACGAGCAGTACTTC. Translating gives CASSQTAYEQYF. The chain joins TRBV7-9 to TRBJ2-7; D is undetermined. The CDR3 has 12 residues. V shed 5 bases and J shed 2 bases, with 7 bases lying between them. Germline V gene lookup returns CDR1 SEHNR and CDR2 FQNEAQ (reference sequence).

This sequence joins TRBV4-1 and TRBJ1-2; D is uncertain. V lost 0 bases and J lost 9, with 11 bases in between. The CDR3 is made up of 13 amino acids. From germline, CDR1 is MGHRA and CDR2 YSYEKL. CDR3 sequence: CASSQDVGLSYTF. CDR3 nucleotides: TGCGCCAGCAGCCAAGACGTGGGCCTAAGCTACACCTTC.

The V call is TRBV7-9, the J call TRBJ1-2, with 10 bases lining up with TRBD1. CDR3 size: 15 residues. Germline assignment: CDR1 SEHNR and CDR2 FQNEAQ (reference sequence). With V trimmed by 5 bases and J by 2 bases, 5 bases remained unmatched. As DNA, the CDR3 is TGTGCCAGCAGCCTCCCGACAGGGGGCAACTATGGCTACACCTTC. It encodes CASSLPTGGNYGYTF.

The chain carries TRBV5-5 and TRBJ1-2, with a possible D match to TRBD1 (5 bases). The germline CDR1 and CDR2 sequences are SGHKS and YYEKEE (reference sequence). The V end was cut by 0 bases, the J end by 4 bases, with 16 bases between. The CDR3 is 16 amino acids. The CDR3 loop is CASSLEWGAPIYGYTF. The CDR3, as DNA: TGTGCCAGCAGCTTGGAGTGGGGCGCGCCCATCTATGGCTACACCTTC.

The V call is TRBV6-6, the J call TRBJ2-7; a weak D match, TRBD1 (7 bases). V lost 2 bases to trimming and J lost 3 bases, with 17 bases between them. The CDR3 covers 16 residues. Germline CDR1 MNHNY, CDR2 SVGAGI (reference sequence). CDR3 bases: TGTGCCAGCAGTTACGAGGCAGGGGGGAGTTACTACGAGCAGTACTTC. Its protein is CASSYEAGGSYYEQYF.

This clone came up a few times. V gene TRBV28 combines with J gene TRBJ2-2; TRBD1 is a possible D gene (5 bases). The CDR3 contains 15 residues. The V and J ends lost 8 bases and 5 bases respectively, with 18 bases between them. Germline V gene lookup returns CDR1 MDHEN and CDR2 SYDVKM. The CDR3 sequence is CASSRSRTITGELFF. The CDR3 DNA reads TGTGCCAGCTCCAGGTCTCGGACAATTACCGGGGAGCTGTTTTTT. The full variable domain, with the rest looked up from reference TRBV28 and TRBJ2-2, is DVKVTQSSRYLVKRTGEKVFLECVQDMDHENMFWYRQDPGLGLRLIYFSYDVKMKEKGDIPEGYSVSREKKERFSLILESASTNQTSMYLCASSRSRTITGELFFGEGSRLTVL.

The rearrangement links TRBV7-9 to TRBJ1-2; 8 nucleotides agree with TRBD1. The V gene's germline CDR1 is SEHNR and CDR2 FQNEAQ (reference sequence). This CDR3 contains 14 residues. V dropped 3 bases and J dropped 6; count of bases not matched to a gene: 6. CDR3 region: CASSLTLQGDGYTF. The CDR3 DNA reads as TGTGCCAGCAGCTTGACCCTACAGGGGGATGGCTACACCTTC. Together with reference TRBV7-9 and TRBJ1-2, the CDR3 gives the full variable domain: DTGVSQNPRHKITKRGQNVTFRCDPISEHNRLYWYRQTLGQGPEFLTYFQNEAQLEKSRLLSDRFSAERPKGSFSTLEIQRTEQGDSAMYLCASSLTLQGDGYTFGSGTRLTVV.

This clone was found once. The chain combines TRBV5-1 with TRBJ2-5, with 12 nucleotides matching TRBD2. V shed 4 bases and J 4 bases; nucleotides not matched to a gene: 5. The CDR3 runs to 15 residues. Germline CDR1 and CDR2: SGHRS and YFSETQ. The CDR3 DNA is TGCGCCAGCAGCGGAGGACTAGCGGGAACAGAGACCCAGTACTTC. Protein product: CASSGGLAGTETQYF. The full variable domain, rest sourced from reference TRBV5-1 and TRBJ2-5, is KAGVTQTPRYLIKTRGQQVTLSCSPISGHRSVSWYQQTPGQGLQFLFEYFSETQRNKGNFPGRFSGRQFSNSRSEMNVSTLELGDSALYLCASSGGLAGTETQYFGPGTRLLVL.

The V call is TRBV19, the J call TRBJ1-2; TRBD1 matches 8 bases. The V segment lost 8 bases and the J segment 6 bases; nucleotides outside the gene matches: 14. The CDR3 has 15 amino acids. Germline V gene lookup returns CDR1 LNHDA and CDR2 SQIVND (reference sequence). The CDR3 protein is CASGNQGAALHGYTF. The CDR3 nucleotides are TGTGCCAGTGGTAACCAGGGGGCGGCCCTCCATGGCTACACCTTC.

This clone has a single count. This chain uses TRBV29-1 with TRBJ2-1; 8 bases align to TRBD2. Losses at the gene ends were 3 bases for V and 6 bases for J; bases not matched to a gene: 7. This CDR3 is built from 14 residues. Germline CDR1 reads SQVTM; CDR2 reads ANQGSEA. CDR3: CSVDRTSNTNEQFF. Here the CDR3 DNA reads TGCAGCGTTGACCGGACTAGCAACACCAATGAGCAGTTCTTC.

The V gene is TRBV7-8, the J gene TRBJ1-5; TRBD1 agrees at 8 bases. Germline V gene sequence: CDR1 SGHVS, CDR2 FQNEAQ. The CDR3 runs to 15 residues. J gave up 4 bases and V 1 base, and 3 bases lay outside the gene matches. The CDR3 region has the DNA TGTGCCAGCAGCTTAGGGACAGGGATGAATCAGCCCCAGCATTTT. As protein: CASSLGTGMNQPQHF.

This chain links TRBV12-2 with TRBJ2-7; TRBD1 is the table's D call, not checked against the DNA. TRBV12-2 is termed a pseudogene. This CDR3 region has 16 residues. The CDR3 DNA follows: TGTGCAAGTCGCTTATCAGGGCCAGGGGGCTTCCACGAGCAGTACTTC. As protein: CASRLSGPGGFHEQYF.

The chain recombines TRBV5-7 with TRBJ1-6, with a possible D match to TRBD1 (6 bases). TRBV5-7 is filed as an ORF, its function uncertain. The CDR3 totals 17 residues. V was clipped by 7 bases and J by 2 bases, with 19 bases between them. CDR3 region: CASAAYRAPTYNSPLHF. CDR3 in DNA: TGTGCCAGCGCAGCTTACAGGGCTCCTACCTATAATTCACCCCTCCACTTT.

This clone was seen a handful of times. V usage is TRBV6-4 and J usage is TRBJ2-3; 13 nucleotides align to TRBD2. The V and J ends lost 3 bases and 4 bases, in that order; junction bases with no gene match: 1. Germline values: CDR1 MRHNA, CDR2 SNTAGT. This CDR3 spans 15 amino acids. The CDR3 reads CASSELAGGADTQYF. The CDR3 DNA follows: TGTGCCAGCAGTGAACTAGCGGGAGGGGCAGATACGCAGTATTTT.

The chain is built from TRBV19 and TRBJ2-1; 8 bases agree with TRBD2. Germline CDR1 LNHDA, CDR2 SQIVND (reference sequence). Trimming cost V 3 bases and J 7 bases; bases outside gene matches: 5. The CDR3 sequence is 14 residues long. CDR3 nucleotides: TGTGCCAGTAGTATCCAGCGGGAGAGTAATGAGCAGTTCTTC. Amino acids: CASSIQRESNEQFF.

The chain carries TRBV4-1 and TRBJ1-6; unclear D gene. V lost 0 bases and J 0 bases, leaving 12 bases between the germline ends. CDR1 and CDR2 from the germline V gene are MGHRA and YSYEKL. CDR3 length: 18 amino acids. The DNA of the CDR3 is TGCGCCAGCAGCCAAGAAGGACTTATTAGCTCCTATAATTCACCCCTCCACTTT. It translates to CASSQEGLISSYNSPLHF.

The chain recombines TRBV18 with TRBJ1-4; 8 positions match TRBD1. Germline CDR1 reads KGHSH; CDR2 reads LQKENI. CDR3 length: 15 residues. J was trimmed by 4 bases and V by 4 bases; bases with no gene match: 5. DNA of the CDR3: TGTGCCAGCTCACAACCGGGACAGGATAATGAAAAACTGTTTTTT. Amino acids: CASSQPGQDNEKLFF.

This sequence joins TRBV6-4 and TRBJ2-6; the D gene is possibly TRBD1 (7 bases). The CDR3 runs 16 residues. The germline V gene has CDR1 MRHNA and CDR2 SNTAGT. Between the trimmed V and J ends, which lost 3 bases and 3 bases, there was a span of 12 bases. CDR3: CASSEEGASGANVLTF. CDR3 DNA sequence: TGTGCCAGCAGTGAGGAGGGGGCAAGTGGGGCCAACGTCCTGACTTTC.

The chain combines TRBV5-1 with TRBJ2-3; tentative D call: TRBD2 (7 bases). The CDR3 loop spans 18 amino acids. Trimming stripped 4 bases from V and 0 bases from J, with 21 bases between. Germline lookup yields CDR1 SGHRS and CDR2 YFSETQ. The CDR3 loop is CASSAARGGTKSTDTQYF. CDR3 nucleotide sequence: TGCGCCAGCAGCGCCGCTAGGGGGGGGACGAAAAGCACAGATACGCAGTATTTT. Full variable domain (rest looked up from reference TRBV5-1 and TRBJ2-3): KAGVTQTPRYLIKTRGQQVTLSCSPISGHRSVSWYQQTPGQGLQFLFEYFSETQRNKGNFPGRFSGRQFSNSRSEMNVSTLELGDSALYLCASSAARGGTKSTDTQYFGPGTRLTVL.

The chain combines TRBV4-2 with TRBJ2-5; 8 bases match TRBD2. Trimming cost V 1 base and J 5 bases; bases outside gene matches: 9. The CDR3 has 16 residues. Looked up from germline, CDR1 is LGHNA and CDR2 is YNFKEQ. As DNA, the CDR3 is TGTGCCAGCAGCCAAGGGCCGGGAGGGCCAGGTGAGACCCAGTACTTC. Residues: CASSQGPGGPGETQYF.